Each of the 5 T cell receptor beta chains below was sequenced from the same sample in a study of T-cell reconstitution after alpha-beta-depleted transplantation in children. Preparing the TCRbeta library involved the use of unique molecular identifiers. Each CDR3 protein gets one entry after TCRdb re-called the PCR reads with MiXCR. The table records 150,000 to 200,000 distinct CDR3 sequences, about 15% of them present only once. Sequences were derived from PBMCs from the stem cell graft donor, sampled from the stem cell graft. These TCRs come from a human donor who donated a stem cell graft to a child with acute lymphoblastic leukemia.

The V gene is TRBV15, the J gene TRBJ1-4; D perhaps matches TRBD1 (5 bases). The germline V and J ends were trimmed by 3 bases and 8 bases, with 16 bases remaining between them. Germline V gene sequence: CDR1 LNHNV, CDR2 YYDKDF (reference sequence). The CDR3 runs to 15 residues. CDR3 region: CATSRTGTAGEKLFF. The CDR3 DNA follows: TGTGCCACCAGCAGGACCGGGACGGCTGGGGAAAAACTGTTTTTT.

This clonotype has at least ten counts. This chain connects TRBV20-1 to TRBJ2-7; 16 bases align to TRBD2. V lost 5 bases to trimming and J lost 6 bases; unmatched junction nucleotides: 16. The CDR3 spans 18 residues. In germline, CDR1 is DFQATT, CDR2 SNEGSKA (reference sequence). CDR3 coding DNA: TGCAGTGCTGCTACTCTGCACGGGACTAGCGGGAGGGCTGGCGAGCAGTACTTC. Residues: CSAATLHGTSGRAGEQYF.

At least ten counts were recorded for this clonotype. The chain joins TRBV5-6 to TRBJ2-2; no definite D call. V was shortened by 4 bases and J by 5 bases, with 6 bases between the two germline ends. This CDR3 is 12 amino acids long. Germline V gene data show CDR1 as SGHDT and CDR2 as YYEEEE. This CDR3 is CASSAATGELFF. Here the CDR3 DNA reads TGTGCCAGCAGCGCAGCGACCGGGGAGCTGTTTTTT.

The chain has TRBV6-2 or TRBV6-3 and TRBJ2-7; 8 positions match TRBD2. CDR3 size: 17 residues. The germline V gene encodes CDR1 MNHEY and CDR2 SVGEGT. With 2 bases clipped from V and 6 bases from J, the junction kept 15 bases outside the gene matches. The CDR3 nucleotides read TGTGCCAGCAGTTACCGTGGACTAGCTCCTACAGGGATCGAGCAGTACTTC. It codes for CASSYRGLAPTGIEQYF.

There are many counts of this clonotype. The V and J genes are TRBV6-5 and TRBJ2-1, with D tentatively TRBD1 or TRBD2 (5 bases each). This CDR3 has 18 amino acids. Germline assignment: CDR1 MNHEY and CDR2 SVGAGI. Trimming took 0 bases from V and 0 from J, leaving 15 bases between them. CDR3 nucleotide sequence: TGTGCCAGCAGTTACTCGACATCGGGACCTCCCTCCTACAATGAGCAGTTCTTC. Encoded protein: CASSYSTSGPPSYNEQFF.